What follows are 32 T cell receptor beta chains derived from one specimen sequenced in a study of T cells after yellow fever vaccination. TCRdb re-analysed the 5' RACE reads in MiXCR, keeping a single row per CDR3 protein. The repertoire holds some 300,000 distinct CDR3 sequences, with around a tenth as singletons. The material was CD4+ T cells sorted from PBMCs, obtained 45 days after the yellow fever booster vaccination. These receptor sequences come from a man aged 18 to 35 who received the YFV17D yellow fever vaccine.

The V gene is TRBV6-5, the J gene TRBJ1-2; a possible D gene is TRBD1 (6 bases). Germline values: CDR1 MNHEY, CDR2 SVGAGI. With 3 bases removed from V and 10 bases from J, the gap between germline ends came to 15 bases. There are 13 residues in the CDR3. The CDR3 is CASSYNRDVDYTF. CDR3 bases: TGTGCCAGCAGTTATAACAGGGATGTTGACTACACCTTC.

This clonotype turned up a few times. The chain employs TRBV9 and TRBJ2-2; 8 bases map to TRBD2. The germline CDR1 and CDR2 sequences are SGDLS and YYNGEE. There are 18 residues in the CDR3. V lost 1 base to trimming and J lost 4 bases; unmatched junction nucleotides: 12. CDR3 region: CASSVRPLRGVGTGELFF. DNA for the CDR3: TGTGCCAGCAGCGTACGGCCCCTGCGGGGGGTCGGCACCGGGGAGCTGTTTTTT.

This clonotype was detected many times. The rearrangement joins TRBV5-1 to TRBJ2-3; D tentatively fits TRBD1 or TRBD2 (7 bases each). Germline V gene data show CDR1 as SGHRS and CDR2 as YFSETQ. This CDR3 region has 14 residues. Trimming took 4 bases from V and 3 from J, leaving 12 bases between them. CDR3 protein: CASSTRGGTDTQYF. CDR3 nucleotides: TGCGCCAGCAGCACCAGGGGGGGAACAGATACGCAGTATTTT.

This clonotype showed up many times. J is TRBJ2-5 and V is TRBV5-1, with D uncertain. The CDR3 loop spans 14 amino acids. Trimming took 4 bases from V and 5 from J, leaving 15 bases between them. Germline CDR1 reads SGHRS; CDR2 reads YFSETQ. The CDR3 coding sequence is TGCGCCAGCAGCACCAGGACCCCTCCGGAGACCCAGTACTTC. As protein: CASSTRTPPETQYF.

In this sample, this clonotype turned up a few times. CDR3 amino acids: CASSPPTGGNTIYF. The DNA for the CDR3 is TGTGCCAGCTCACCACCGACAGGGGGGAACACCATATATTTT. The rearrangement uses TRBV18 and TRBJ1-3, with TRBD1 matching over 9 bases. V shed 0 bases and J 7 bases; nucleotides not matched to a gene: 1. Germline assignment: CDR1 KGHSH and CDR2 LQKENI. The length of the CDR3 is 14 residues.

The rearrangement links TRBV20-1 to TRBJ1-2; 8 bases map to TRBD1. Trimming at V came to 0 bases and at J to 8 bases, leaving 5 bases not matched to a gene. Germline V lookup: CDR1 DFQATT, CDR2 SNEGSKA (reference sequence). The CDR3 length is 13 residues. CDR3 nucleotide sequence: TGCAGTGCTAGAGAACCGGACAGGGAGGGCTACACCTTC. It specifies CSAREPDREGYTF.

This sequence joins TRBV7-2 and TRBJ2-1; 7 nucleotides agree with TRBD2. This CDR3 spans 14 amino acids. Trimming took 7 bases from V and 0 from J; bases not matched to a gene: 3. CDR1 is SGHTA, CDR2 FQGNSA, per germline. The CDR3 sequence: CASTGGSSYNEQFF. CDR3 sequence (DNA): TGTGCCAGCACCGGGGGGAGCTCCTACAATGAGCAGTTCTTC. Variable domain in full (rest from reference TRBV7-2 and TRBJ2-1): GAGVSQSPSNKVTEKGKDVELRCDPISGHTALYWYRQSLGQGLEFLIYFQGNSAPDKSGLPSDRFSAERTGGSVSTLTIQRTQQEDSAVYLCASTGGSSYNEQFFGPGTRLTVL.

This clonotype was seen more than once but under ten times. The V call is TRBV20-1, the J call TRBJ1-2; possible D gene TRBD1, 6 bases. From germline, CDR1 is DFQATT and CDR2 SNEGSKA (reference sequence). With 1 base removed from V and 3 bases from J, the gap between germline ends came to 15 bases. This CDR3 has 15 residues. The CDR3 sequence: CSARGGFGGDYGYTF. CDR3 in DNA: TGCAGTGCTAGAGGGGGGTTTGGGGGCGACTATGGCTACACCTTC.

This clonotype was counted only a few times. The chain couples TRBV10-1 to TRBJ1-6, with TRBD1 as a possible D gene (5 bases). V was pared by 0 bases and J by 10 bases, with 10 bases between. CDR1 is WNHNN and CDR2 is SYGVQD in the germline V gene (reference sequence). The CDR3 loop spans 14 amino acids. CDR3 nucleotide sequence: TGCGCCAGCAGTGAGTCGCGGGGCGGATCACCCCTCCACTTT. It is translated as CASSESRGGSPLHF.

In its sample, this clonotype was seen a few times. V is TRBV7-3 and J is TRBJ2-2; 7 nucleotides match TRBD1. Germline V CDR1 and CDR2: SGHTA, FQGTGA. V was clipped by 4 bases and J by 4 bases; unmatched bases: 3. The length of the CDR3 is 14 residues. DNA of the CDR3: TGTGCCAGCAGCTCACAGGGGATCACCGGGGAGCTGTTTTTT. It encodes CASSSQGITGELFF.

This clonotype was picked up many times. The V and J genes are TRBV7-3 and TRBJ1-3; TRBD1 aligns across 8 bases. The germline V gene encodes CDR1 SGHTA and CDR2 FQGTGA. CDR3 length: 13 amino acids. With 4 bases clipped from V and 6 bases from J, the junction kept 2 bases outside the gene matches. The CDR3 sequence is CASSSDRENTIYF. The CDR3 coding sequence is TGTGCCAGCAGCTCGGACAGGGAAAACACCATATATTTT.

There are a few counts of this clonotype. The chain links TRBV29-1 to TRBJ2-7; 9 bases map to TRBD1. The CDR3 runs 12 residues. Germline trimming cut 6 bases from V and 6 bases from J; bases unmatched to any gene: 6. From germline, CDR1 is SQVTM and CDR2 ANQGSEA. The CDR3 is CSVVRDRAEQYF. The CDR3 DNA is TGCAGCGTAGTCCGGGACAGGGCCGAGCAGTACTTC.

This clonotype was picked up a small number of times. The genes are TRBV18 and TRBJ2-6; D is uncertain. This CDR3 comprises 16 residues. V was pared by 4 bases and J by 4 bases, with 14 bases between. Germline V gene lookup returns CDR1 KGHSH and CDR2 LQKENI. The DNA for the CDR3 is TGTGCCAGCTCACTCCCCCCCGGCTCCGGGGCCAACGTCCTGACTTTC. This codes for CASSLPPGSGANVLTF. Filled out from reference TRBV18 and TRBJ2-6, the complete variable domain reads NAGVMQNPRHLVRRRGQEARLRCSPMKGHSHVYWYRQLPEEGLKFMVYLQKENIIDESGMPKERFSAEFPKEGPSILRIQQVVRGDSAAYFCASSLPPGSGANVLTFGAGSRLTVL.

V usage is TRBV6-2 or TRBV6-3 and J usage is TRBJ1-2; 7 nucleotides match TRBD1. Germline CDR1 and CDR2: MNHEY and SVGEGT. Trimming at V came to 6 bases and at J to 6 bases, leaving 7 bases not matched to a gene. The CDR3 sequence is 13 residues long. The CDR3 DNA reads TGTGCCAGCAGAACGCAGGGGGGAGATGGCTACACCTTC. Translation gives CASRTQGGDGYTF.

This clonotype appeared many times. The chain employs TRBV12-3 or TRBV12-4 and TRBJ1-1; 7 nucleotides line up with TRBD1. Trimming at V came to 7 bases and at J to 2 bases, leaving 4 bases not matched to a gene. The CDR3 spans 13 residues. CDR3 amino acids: CASTRTGNTEAFF. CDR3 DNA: TGTGCCAGCACCCGGACAGGCAACACTGAAGCTTTCTTT.

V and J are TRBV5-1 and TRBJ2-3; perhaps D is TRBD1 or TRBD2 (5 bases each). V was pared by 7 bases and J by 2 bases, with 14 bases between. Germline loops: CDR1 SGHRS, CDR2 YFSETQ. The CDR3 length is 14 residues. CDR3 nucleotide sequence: TGCGCCAGCGGCCTCGGGACCCCCACAGATACGCAGTATTTT. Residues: CASGLGTPTDTQYF.

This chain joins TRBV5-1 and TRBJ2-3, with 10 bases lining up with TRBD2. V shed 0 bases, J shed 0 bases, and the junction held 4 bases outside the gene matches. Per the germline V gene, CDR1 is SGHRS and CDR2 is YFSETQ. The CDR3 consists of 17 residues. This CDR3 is CASSLGPLAGSTDTQYF. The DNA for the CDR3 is TGCGCCAGCAGCTTGGGGCCACTAGCGGGAAGCACAGATACGCAGTATTTT.

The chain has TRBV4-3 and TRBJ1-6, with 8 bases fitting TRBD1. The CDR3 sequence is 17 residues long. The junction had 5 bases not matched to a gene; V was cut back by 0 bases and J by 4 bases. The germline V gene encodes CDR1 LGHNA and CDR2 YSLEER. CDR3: CASSQDTGGSYNSPLHF. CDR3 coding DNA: TGCGCCAGCAGCCAAGACACAGGGGGGTCTTATAATTCACCCCTCCACTTT.

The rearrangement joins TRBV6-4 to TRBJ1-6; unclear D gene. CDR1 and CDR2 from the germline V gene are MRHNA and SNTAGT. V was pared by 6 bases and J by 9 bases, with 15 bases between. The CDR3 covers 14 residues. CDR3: CASRTQRGGSPLHF. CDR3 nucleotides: TGTGCCAGCAGGACCCAGCGAGGTGGTTCACCCCTCCACTTT.

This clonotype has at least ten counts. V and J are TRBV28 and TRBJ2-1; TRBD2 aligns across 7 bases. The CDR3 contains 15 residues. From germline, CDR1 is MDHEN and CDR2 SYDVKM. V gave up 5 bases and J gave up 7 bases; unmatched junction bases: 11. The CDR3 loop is CASSPASQGGNEQFF. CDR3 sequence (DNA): TGTGCCAGCAGTCCCGCGTCGCAGGGAGGGAATGAGCAGTTCTTC. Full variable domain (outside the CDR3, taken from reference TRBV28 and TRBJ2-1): DVKVTQSSRYLVKRTGEKVFLECVQDMDHENMFWYRQDPGLGLRLIYFSYDVKMKEKGDIPEGYSVSREKKERFSLILESASTNQTSMYLCASSPASQGGNEQFFGPGTRLTVL.

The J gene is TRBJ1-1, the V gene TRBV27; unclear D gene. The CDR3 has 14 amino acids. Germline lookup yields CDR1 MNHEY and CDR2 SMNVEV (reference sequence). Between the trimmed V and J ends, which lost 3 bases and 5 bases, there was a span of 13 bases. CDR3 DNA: TGTGCCAGCAGTTTGTCCGCCCAAGGGACTGAAGCTTTCTTT. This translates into CASSLSAQGTEAFF.

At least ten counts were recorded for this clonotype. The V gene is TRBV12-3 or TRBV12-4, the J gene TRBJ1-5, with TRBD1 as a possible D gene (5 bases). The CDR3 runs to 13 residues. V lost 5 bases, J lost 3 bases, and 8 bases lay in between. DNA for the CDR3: TGTGCCAGCAGTCGACAGTTCAATCAGCCCCAGCATTTT. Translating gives CASSRQFNQPQHF.

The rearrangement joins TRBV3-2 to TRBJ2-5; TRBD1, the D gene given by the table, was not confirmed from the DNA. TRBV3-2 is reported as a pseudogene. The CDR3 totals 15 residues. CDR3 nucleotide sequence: TGTGCCAGCAGCCAAGAAACACAGGGGCCCGAGACCCAGTACTTC. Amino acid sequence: CASSQETQGPETQYF.

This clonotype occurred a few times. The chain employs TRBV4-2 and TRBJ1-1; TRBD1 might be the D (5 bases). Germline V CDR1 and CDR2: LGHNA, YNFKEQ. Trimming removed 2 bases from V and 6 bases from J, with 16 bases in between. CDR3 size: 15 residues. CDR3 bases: TGTGCCAGCAGCCAACCGGGACGGGGGGACGCTGAAGCTTTCTTT. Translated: CASSQPGRGDAEAFF.

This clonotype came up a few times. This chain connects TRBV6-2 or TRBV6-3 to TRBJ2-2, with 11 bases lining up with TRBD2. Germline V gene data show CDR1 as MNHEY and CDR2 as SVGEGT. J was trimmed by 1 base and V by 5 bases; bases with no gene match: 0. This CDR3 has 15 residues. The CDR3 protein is CASSGLAGNTGELFF. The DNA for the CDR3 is TGTGCCAGCAGTGGACTAGCGGGGAACACCGGGGAGCTGTTTTTT.

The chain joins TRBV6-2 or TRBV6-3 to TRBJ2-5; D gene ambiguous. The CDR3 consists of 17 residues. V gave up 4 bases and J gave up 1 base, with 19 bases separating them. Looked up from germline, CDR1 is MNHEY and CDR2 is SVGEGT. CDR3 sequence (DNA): TGTGCCAGCAGTTCGACTTTGAGCGCCTCCTTCCAAGAGACCCAGTACTTC. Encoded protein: CASSSTLSASFQETQYF.

CDR3 sequence reads: CAWSVPGGRAFF. CDR3 DNA sequence: TGTGCCTGGAGTGTGCCGGGGGGCCGAGCTTTCTTT. This chain links TRBV30 with TRBJ1-1, with D maybe TRBD1 (6 bases). The CDR3 is made up of 12 amino acids. Germline V gene sequence: CDR1 GTSNPN, CDR2 SVGIG (reference sequence). The V end was cut by 0 bases, the J end by 10 bases, with 12 bases between.

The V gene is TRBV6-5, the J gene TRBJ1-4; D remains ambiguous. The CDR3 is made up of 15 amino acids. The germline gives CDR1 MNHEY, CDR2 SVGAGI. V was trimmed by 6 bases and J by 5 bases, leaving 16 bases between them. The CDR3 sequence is CASSLMPAGNEKLFF. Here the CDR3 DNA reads TGTGCCAGCAGCCTAATGCCCGCGGGGAATGAAAAACTGTTTTTT.

The CDR3 spells CASSSGAQGFYGYTF. CDR3 in DNA: TGTGCCAGCAGTTCCGGGGCCCAGGGGTTCTATGGCTACACCTTC. This chain uses TRBV12-3 or TRBV12-4 with TRBJ1-2; D possibly corresponds to TRBD1 (6 bases). The CDR3 is made up of 15 amino acids. Trimming removed 4 bases from V and 4 bases from J, with 16 bases in between.

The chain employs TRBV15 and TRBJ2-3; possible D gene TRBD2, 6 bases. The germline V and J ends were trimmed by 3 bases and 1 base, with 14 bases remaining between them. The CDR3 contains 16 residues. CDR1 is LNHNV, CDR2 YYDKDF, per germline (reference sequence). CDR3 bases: TGTGCCACCAGCAGGTATAGCGGCGGGGGCACAGATACGCAGTATTTT. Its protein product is CATSRYSGGGTDTQYF.

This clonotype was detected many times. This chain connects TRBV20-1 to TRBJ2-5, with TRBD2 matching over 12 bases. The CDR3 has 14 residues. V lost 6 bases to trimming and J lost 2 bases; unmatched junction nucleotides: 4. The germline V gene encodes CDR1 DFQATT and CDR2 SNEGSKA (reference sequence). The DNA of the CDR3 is TGCAGTGCCCAGACTAGCGGGGGACAAGAGACCCAGTACTTC. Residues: CSAQTSGGQETQYF.

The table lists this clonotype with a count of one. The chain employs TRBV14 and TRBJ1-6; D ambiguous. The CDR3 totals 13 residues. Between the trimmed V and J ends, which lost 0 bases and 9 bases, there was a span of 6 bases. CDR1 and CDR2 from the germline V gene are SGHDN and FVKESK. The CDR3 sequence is CASSQDRLSPLHF. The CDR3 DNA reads TGTGCCAGCAGCCAAGACAGGCTTTCACCCCTCCACTTT.